Listed below are T cell receptor beta chains from one sample, sequenced in a study of identical twins. TCRdb reprocessed the 5' RACE reads with MiXCR, giving one entry per CDR3 protein. The data hold 500,000 or so distinct CDR3 sequences, with 20% to 25% observed a single time. These data were likewise used in another study, on T cells expressing NK-cell markers.

The sample was CD4+ T cells sorted from blood. Receptors were obtained from a woman between 18 and 30 years old in good health. Each CDR3 is given with its conserved first and last residue. A D gene is named only where the DNA matches it firmly. Size tells how often a clone was seen (once, few, many) or the class of an expanded clone, and some rows leave it out.

clone_size d_call j_call v_call cdr3_nt cdr3_aa
. TRBD2 TRBJ2-7 TRBV4-2 TGTGCCAGCAGCCCGAGCGGGAGCGCGACATACGAGCAGTACTTC CASSPSGSATYEQYF
few . TRBJ2-3 TRBV20-1 TGCAGTGCTGTTAGGGGGGGAGCGGGGTTCACAGATACGCAGTATTTT CSAVRGGAGFTDTQYF
few TRBD1 TRBJ1-1 TRBV6-5 TGTGCCAGCAGTTACTCGGGACAGGGGGCAAGTCGAGCTTTCTTT CASSYSGQGASRAFF
. TRBD1 TRBJ1-1 TRBV25-1 TGTGCCAGCACTCCGGGGTTGGGACAGCCGAACACTGAAGCTTTCTTT CASTPGLGQPNTEAFF
few . TRBJ2-1 TRBV6-5 TGTGCCAGCAGTTCGGGGGCAGGGTGGTTCTTC CASSSGAGWFF
. . TRBJ2-1 TRBV4-3 TGCGCCAGCAGCCAAAACCAGGGCTCCTACAATGAGCAGTTCTTC CASSQNQGSYNEQFF
once TRBD2 TRBJ2-5 TRBV20-1 TGCAGTGCTAGAGGTAGCGGGAGCGGAGAGACCCAGTACTTC CSARGSGSGETQYF
few TRBD2 TRBJ2-5 TRBV7-2 TGTGCCAGCAGCCCCCCGGGGGGGGCTATGGAAGAGACCCAGTACTTC CASSPPGGAMEETQYF
many TRBD2 TRBJ2-1 TRBV5-1 TGCGCCAGCAGCTTGGGGACTAGCGGGAGCAATGAGCAGTTCTTC CASSLGTSGSNEQFF
. . TRBJ2-3 TRBV12-3/TRBV12-4 TGTGCCAGCACCTCGCCAGGGAGTCGCGATACGCAGTATTTT CASTSPGSRDTQYF
few . TRBJ1-2 TRBV29-1 TGCAGCGCCCGCTTCAGTGACTATGGCTACACCTTC CSARFSDYGYTF
. . TRBJ2-7 TRBV13 TGTGCCAGCAGCTTGATACGTGATACCTACGAGCAGTACTTC CASSLIRDTYEQYF
. . TRBJ2-3 TRBV24-1 TGTGCCACCAGTGACCTTAGAGAGGATACGCAGTATTTT CATSDLREDTQYF
medium-sized . TRBJ2-3 TRBV5-1 TGCGCCAGCAGCTTGAGGGATACGCAGTATTTT CASSLRDTQYF
few TRBD2 TRBJ2-2 TRBV29-1 TGCAGCGTTGCCCCACTAGCGGGAGTGTCCGGGGAGCTGTTTTTT CSVAPLAGVSGELFF
. TRBD1 TRBJ2-2 TRBV7-8 TGTGCCAGCAGCTGGACAGGCTCCGGGGAGCTGTTTTTT CASSWTGSGELFF
. . TRBJ2-5 TRBV6-5 TGTGCCAGCAGCTACTCCGGGACGGGTCGGAAGACCCAGTACTTC CASSYSGTGRKTQYF
. . TRBJ2-5 TRBV5-5 TGTGAAGGGGAGACCCAGTACTTC CEGETQYF
few TRBD1 TRBJ2-5 TRBV20-1 TGCAGTGCAGACAGGACAGGCACGCCAGAGACCCAGTACTTC CSADRTGTPETQYF
. . TRBJ2-1 TRBV6-2/TRBV6-3 TGTGCCAGCAGTTACTCGAGCTTGAATGAGCAGTTCTTC CASSYSSLNEQFF
few TRBD1 TRBJ2-1 TRBV5-1 TGCGCCAGCAGCTCCGGGACAGGGAACAATGAGCAGTTCTTC CASSSGTGNNEQFF
few . TRBJ1-6 TRBV6-2/TRBV6-3 TGTGCCAGCGGCAGGGCGACTTCACCCCTCCACTTT CASGRATSPLHF
. . TRBJ2-3 TRBV20-1 TGCAGTGCTCCACAGGGATATACGAAGTATTTT CSAPQGYTKYF
many . TRBJ2-3 TRBV11-2 TGTGCCAGCAGCCGCGGGGGCGCAGATACGCAGTATTTT CASSRGGADTQYF
. TRBD2 TRBJ2-5 TRBV12-3/TRBV12-4 TGTGCCAGCAGTTTACTAGCGGGGGGGAGGGAGACCCAGTACTTC CASSLLAGGRETQYF
few . TRBJ2-2 TRBV7-9 TGTGCCAGCAGCTTTGGAGGGGAGCTGTTTTTT CASSFGGELFF
few TRBD2 TRBJ2-5 TRBV20-1 TGCAGTGCTAGAGATATAATAGCGGGATCCCAAGAGACCCAGTACTTC CSARDIIAGSQETQYF
many . TRBJ2-5 TRBV29-1 TGCAGCGTCCTGACAGGACAAGAGACCCAGTACTTC CSVLTGQETQYF
few . TRBJ2-1 TRBV7-9 TGTGCCAGCAGCTTATCACGGCAGGCCGGGGGTGAGCAGTTCTTC CASSLSRQAGGEQFF
few TRBD1 TRBJ2-5 TRBV20-1 TGCAGTGCTAGAGATTGGGGACAGGCCGAAGAGACCCAGTACTTC CSARDWGQAEETQYF
few . TRBJ2-7 TRBV7-9 TGTGCCAGCAGCTTAGCCTCGGAGGGTATCTACGAGCAGTACTTC CASSLASEGIYEQYF
few . TRBJ1-4 TRBV20-1 TGCAGTGCTAGACAGGCTGAAAAACTGTTTTTT CSARQAEKLFF
. TRBD2 TRBJ2-2 TRBV11-2 TGTGCCAGCAGACCTCTAGCGGGTGACACCGGGGAGCTGTTTTTT CASRPLAGDTGELFF
. . TRBJ1-4 TRBV20-1 TGCAGTGCTAGACCCCTCCGGGATGAAAAACTGTTTTTT CSARPLRDEKLFF
. TRBD1 TRBJ1-2 TRBV7-2 TGTGCCAGCAGCCTGGACAGGGCCAGTGGCTACACCTTC CASSLDRASGYTF
. TRBD1 TRBJ2-1 TRBV3-1 TGTGCCAGCAGCCTGACAGGGGGCCCCTACAATGAGCAGTTCTTC CASSLTGGPYNEQFF
once . TRBJ2-3 TRBV7-9 TGTGCCAGCAGCCGAAACGTCAGAGACAGGGAGGTACTGTATTTT CASSRNVRDREVLYF
few TRBD1 TRBJ2-4 TRBV12-3/TRBV12-4 TGTGCCAGCAGCCCGGCCGGGACAGGGGGCGATCAAAACATTCAGTACTTC CASSPAGTGGDQNIQYF
. . TRBJ2-1 TRBV5-4 TGTGCCAGCAGCCCCGGAGGGGGAAGGGATCACAATGAGCAGTTCTTC CASSPGGGRDHNEQFF
few . TRBJ1-1 TRBV7-9 TGTGCCAGCAGCCCGACCGGGTCCTTAGTCGAAGCTTTCTTT CASSPTGSLVEAFF
. . TRBJ2-7 TRBV5-4 TGTGCCAGCAGCTTTAGGGTTGGAACCTACGAGCAGTACTTC CASSFRVGTYEQYF
. . TRBJ1-1 TRBV12-3/TRBV12-4 TGTGCCAGCAGCTTGATCACCTCTCGTCGTCAAGAAGCTTTCTTT CASSLITSRRQEAFF
. TRBD2 TRBJ2-3 TRBV4-1 TGCGCCAGCAGCCAAGGACTAGCGGGAGTGCTTATCACAGATACGCAGTATTTT CASSQGLAGVLITDTQYF
. TRBD1 TRBJ1-6 TRBV5-1 TGCGCCAGCCGCGGACAGGACGATTCACCCCTCCACTTT CASRGQDDSPLHF
. TRBD2 TRBJ2-1 TRBV20-1 TGCAGTGCTTCTCCGGGACTAGCCTACAATGAGCAGTTCTTC CSASPGLAYNEQFF
few . TRBJ2-6 TRBV12-3/TRBV12-4 TGTGCCAGCAGTTACGGACAGTCTTGGGCCAACGTCCTGACTTTC CASSYGQSWANVLTF
few . TRBJ2-7 TRBV7-6 TGTGCCAGCAGCTTAGACACAGGGACGAACGAGCAGTACTTC CASSLDTGTNEQYF
. . TRBJ1-1 TRBV20-1 TGCAGTGCTAGAGGTGAGGTTATGACTGAAGCTTTCTTT CSARGEVMTEAFF
. . TRBJ2-5 TRBV14 TGTGCCAGCAGCCAACGACTAAGCGCCGAAGAGACCCAGTACTTC CASSQRLSAEETQYF
. . TRBJ1-2 TRBV20-1 TGCAGTGCTAGGGTCGGGTACTCTGAAAAAGGGTATGGCTACACCTTC CSARVGYSEKGYGYTF
. . TRBJ2-7 TRBV20-1 TGCAGTGCTACTGCAGGTCGGGAATACGAGCAGTACTTC CSATAGREYEQYF
. . TRBJ1-1 TRBV6-5 TGTGCCAGCAGTTATATGGAGGAGAACACTGAAGCTTTCTTT CASSYMEENTEAFF
. . TRBJ2-1 TRBV12-3/TRBV12-4 TGTGCCAGCAGGCGCCTCGGGGAGCAGTTCTTC CASRRLGEQFF
few TRBD1 TRBJ1-4 TRBV29-1 TGCAGCGGGTCGACAGGGGCTGAAAAACTGTTTTTT CSGSTGAEKLFF